The text below deals with one TCR beta chain. What was amplified from RNA transcripts were TCR beta CDR3 regions. Carried out on the TCR CDR3, a first-round RT-PCR used the HTBI primer set. TCRdb reprocessed the multiplex PCR reads with MiXCR, giving one entry per CDR3 protein. This sample has 560,000 or so distinct CDR3 sequences, with roughly 21% found just once. This entry comes from a study of T cells in Graves' hyperthyroidism and ophthalmopathy. Study as a whole: Pretreatment peripheral blood was obtained at initial diagnosis.

This receptor was obtained from a man aged 40-49 years with Graves' ophthalmopathy. The sequencing sample was made of blood.

The CDR3 loop is CSARLTDTQYF. CDR3 nucleotides: TGCAGTGCTAGACTCACAGATACGCAGTATTTT. This chain joins TRBV20-1 and TRBJ2-3; D uncertain. Trimming cost V 2 bases and J 2 bases, with 2 bases left between them. CDR1 and CDR2 (germline): DFQATT, SNEGSKA (reference sequence). The CDR3 has 11 amino acids.